This T cell receptor (beta chain) was profiled in a study of cytomegalovirus exposure and HLA in healthy donors. Amplification used 60 Vbeta primers and 13 Jbeta primers. Authors' processing steps: The authors later counted roughly 87 million unique TCR beta chains, 9 million to 14 million of them shared. TCRdb keeps only in-frame clones here, not all; method: immunoSEQ multiplex PCR. That table gives V, J and clone size, and the DNA gave D and trimming. In the table there are under 200,000 clones, 10% to 15% of which are singletons. Losses at the gene ends were 8 bases for V and 2 bases for J; bases not matched to a gene: 1. The CDR3 is 13 residues long. The germline CDR1 and CDR2 sequences are MNHNS and SASEGT. This clone was observed a few times. What it binds is not known. Whole-study findings and limits: In a later analysis, several top co-occurrence clusters appeared linked to parvovirus B19, influenza, CMV and Epstein-Barr virus. CMV antigen specificity was confirmed in vitro for a few CMV-associated chains. In a later analysis, a missense DCLRE1C variant was linked to TCR beta V- and J-gene trimming.

The clonotype originates from a man aged 45-65 years in good health and CMV-seropositive. Sequencing used PBMCs. The V and J genes are TRBV6-1 and TRBJ1-3, with 9 bases fitting TRBD1. The CDR3 DNA follows: TGTGCCAGCCGGGACAGGGCTGGAAACACCATATATTTT. The encoded protein is CASRDRAGNTIYF.